The clone carrying this TCR beta chain was picked up many times. Its antigen is undetermined. Every cDNA TCR molecule received its own unique molecular identifier. MiXCR, run by TCRdb on the 5' RACE reads, gives a single entry per CDR3 protein. The table lists some 47,000 distinct CDR3 sequences, roughly 7.5% of them singletons. This sample is drawn from a study of spatial heterogeneity in lung cancer. Across the study: Beta-chain sequences consistently outnumbered alpha-chain sequences in detection.

Findings and limits, study-wide: TCRs found ubiquitously expanded in tumor appeared in blood more at resection than at follow-up.

The germline V and J ends were trimmed by 3 bases and 5 bases, with 15 bases remaining between them. The CDR3 loop spans 15 amino acids. CDR1 is MDHEN, CDR2 SYDVKM, per germline. The time point was: sample taken at primary tumor resection. Whole RNA was taken from tumor, nontumor lung or frozen PBMC; it was then sequenced unsorted. Donors were some 72 untreated early-stage non-small cell lung cancer patients. Sequencing was performed on PBMCs, taken at surgery. The sequence was obtained from a female donor with early-stage non-small cell lung cancer. The chain is built from TRBV28 and TRBJ2-3; D gene uncertain. The CDR3 nucleotides read TGTGCCAGCAGTTTGGGCCTAACCGACCAAGATACGCAGTATTTT. Amino acid sequence: CASSLGLTDQDTQYF.